This paragraph covers one TCR beta chain sequence. The CDR3 covers 14 residues. Trimming took 3 bases from V and 3 from J, leaving 9 bases between them. Per the germline V gene, CDR1 is SNHLY and CDR2 is FYNNEI. Specified treatment: around 19 received Ad26.COV2.S at low or high dose, single or two shots; 5 received placebo; per-sample allocation not given. Sampling was performed 63 days after the first vaccine or placebo injection. Recruitment in Boston yielded a donor of adult age, 18-55 years. This specimen comes from a study of Ad26.COV2.S vaccination and SARS-CoV-2 variants. Profiling relied on immunoSEQ multiplex PCR, and the TCRdb table lists in-frame clones only, not all of them. The sample carries about 280,000 clones, 87% recorded once.

The receptor was derived from a person aged 18-60 years who received the Ad26.COV2.S COVID-19 vaccine or a placebo. This chain joins TRBV2 and TRBJ1-5, with D unclear. The specimen was peripheral blood, collected in a trial of Ad26.COV2.S vaccine versus placebo. CDR3 bases: TGTGCCAGCAGTGAGAATATCCCCAATCAGCCCCAGCATTTT. It specifies CASSENIPNQPQHF.